The entry below gives a single T cell receptor beta chain sequence along with its context. The target antigen is unknown. This sample was included in a study of cytomegalovirus exposure and HLA in healthy donors. The CDR3 sequence is 13 residues long. V gave up 1 base and J gave up 4 bases, with 8 bases separating them. Germline CDR1 is SGHDT and CDR2 is YYEEEE. The donors comprised healthy bone marrow donors. The study's findings and limits: 15,000 to 20,000 TCR beta sequences were associated with HLA alleles at 0.05 false discovery rate in a later analysis. A missense variant in DCLRE1C was later tied to TCR beta V- and J-gene trimming.

Primers: 60 Vbeta forward and 13 Jbeta reverse. The repertoire was sequenced with immunoSEQ multiplex PCR; TCRdb's copy has only in-frame clones and lacks some. The sample shows over 150,000 clones, 60% to 85% of them seen only once. Sequencing was done on a sample of PBMCs. This TCR came from a man aged 25-45 years in good health and CMV-seropositive. V is TRBV5-6 and J is TRBJ1-1, with D possibly TRBD1 on 5 matching bases. CDR3 nucleotides: TGTGCCAGCAGCTTGATGGGGGGCACTGAAGCTTTCTTT. Residues: CASSLMGGTEAFF.